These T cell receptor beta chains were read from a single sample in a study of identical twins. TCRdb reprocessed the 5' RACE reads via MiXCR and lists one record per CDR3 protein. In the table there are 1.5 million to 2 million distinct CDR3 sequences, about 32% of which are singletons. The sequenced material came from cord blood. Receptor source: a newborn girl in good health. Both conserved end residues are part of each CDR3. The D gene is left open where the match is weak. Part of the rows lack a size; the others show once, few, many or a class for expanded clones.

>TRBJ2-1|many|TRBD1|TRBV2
TGTGCCAGCAGTGGGGACAGTCATTACAATGAGCAGTTCTTC
CASSGDSHYNEQFF
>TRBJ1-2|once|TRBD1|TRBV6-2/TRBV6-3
TGTGCCAGCAGCGGATCCATACAGGGGGCCAGAGGTGGCTACACCTTC
CASSGSIQGARGGYTF
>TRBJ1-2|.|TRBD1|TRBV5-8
TGTGCCAGCAGCTACTCCCCGGGACAGGGGGCCTATGGCTACACCTTC
CASSYSPGQGAYGYTF
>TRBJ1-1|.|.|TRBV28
TGTGCCAGCAGCCCAACCGGGCCCACTGAAGCTTTCTTT
CASSPTGPTEAFF
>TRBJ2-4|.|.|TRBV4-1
TGCGCCAGCAGCCAACCGGGGATAGCCAAAAACATTCAGTACTTC
CASSQPGIAKNIQYF
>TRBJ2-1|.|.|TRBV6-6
TGTGCCAGCAGTTACTTTCCAGGGGAGGCTGAGCAGTTCTTC
CASSYFPGEAEQFF
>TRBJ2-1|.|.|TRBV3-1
TGTGCCAGCAGAGGCGGGCCTACCTACAATGAGCAGTTCTTC
CASRGGPTYNEQFF
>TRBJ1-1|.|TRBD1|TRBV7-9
TGTGCCAGCAGCCCGCGGACAGGGTCTGTCACTGAAGCTTTCTTT
CASSPRTGSVTEAFF
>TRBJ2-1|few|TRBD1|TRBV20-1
TGCAGTGCGCAGGGGGAGCCCCCCAATGAGCAGTTCTTC
CSAQGEPPNEQFF
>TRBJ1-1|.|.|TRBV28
TGTGCCAGCAGAGTGGGGGGCTTGAGCGCTGAGGCTTTCTTT
CASRVGGLSAEAFF
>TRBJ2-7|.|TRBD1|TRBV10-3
TGTGCCATCAGACGACAGGGCCCCTCCTACGAGCAGTACTTC
CAIRRQGPSYEQYF
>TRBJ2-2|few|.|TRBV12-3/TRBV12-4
TGTGCCAGCAGTTTCGGCAGGGTCGGGACCGGGGAGCTGTTTTTT
CASSFGRVGTGELFF
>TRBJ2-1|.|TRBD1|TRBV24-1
TGTGCCACCGGTGATTCGGAGGTGGGACAGACCTCCTACAATGAGCAGTTCTTC
CATGDSEVGQTSYNEQFF
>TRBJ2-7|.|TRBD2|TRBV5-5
TGTGCCAGCAGCTCCGGACTAGCCGTGTTCTGGGAGCAGTACTTC
CASSSGLAVFWEQYF
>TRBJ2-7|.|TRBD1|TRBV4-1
TGCGCCAGCAGCCGGGACAGTCACCTCTCCTACGAGCAGTACTTC
CASSRDSHLSYEQYF
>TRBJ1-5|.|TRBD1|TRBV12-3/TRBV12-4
TGTGCCAGCAGTCGAAGCAGGGGGTTGAGCAATCAGCCCCAGCATTTT
CASSRSRGLSNQPQHF
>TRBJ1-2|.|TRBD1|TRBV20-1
TGCAGTGCACGACAGGGGGCGCGCGGCTACACCTTC
CSARQGARGYTF
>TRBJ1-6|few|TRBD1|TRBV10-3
TGTGCCATCAGTGGTACAGGGGCGAGTAATTCACCCCTCCACTTT
CAISGTGASNSPLHF
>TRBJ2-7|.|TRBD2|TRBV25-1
TGTGCCAGCTCGGGACTAGCGGGGGGAATCGACGAGCAGTACTTC
CASSGLAGGIDEQYF
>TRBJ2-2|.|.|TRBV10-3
TGTGCCATCAGTGAGACCCGGGAGAGGACCGGGGAGCTGTTTTTT
CAISETRERTGELFF
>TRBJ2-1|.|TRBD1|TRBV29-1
TGCAGCGGGAAGGGACAGGGGAACGATGAGCAGTTCTTC
CSGKGQGNDEQFF
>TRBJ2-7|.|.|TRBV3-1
TGTGCCAGCAGCCGGGCAGGGGACTCCTACGAGCAGTACTTC
CASSRAGDSYEQYF
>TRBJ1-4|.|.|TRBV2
TGTGCCAGCAGGTCGGGAGACACTACTACTGAAAAACTGTTTTTT
CASRSGDTTTEKLFF
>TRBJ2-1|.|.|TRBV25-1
TGTGCCAGCAGTGAATTCGGTAGCTCCTACAATGAGCGGTTCTTC
CASSEFGSSYNERFF
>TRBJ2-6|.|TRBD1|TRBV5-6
TGTGCCAGCAGCTTCCGGGACAGGGCTCTCTTTGGGGTCAACGTCCTGACTTTC
CASSFRDRALFGVNVLTF
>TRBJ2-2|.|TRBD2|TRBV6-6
TGTGCCAGCAGCTCCGGGGGGGCCGCGAACACCGGGGAGCTGTTTTTT
CASSSGGAANTGELFF
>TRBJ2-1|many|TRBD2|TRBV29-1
TGTGGGGGGGACTTATCCTACAATGAGCAGTTCTTC
CGGDLSYNEQFF
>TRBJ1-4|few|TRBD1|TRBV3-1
TGTGCCAGCAGCCAGAGGACAGGGATTAATGAAAAACTGTTTTTT
CASSQRTGINEKLFF
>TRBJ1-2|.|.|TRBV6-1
TGTGCCAGCAGTGAGACGGGTCCTGATGGCTACACCTTC
CASSETGPDGYTF
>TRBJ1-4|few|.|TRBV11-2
TGTGCCAGCAGCTTAGATCCGTCAGGGGCGAATGAAAAACTGTTTTTT
CASSLDPSGANEKLFF
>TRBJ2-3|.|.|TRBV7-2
TGTGTCAGCAGCTCCCCGAGGCAGGGCGATACGCAGTATTTT
CVSSSPRQGDTQYF
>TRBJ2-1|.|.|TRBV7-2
TGTGCCAGCAGCTTAAGGCCCCCTGTACAGTTCTTC
CASSLRPPVQFF
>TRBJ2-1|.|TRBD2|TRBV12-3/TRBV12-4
TGTGCCAGCAGTCTCAGACTAGCGGGAGGATGGAGTGAGCAGTTCTTC
CASSLRLAGGWSEQFF
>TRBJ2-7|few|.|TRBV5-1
TGCGCCAGCGGGCAAACTAGCTCCTGGCTCTACGAGCAGTACTTC
CASGQTSSWLYEQYF
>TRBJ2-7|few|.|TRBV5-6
TGTGCCAGCAGCTACGGAGAGGCCTTTAACGAGCAGTACTTC
CASSYGEAFNEQYF
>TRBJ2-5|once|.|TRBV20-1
TGCAGTGCCCCAACCGGGAGCCAAGAGGCCCAGTACTTC
CSAPTGSQEAQYF
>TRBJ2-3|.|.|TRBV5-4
TGTGCCAGCAGCATGGCTTTGGATACGCAGTATTTT
CASSMALDTQYF
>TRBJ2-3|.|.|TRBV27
TGTGCCAGCAGTCAGGACCCCGCGACCTTACTCACAGATACGCAGTATTTT
CASSQDPATLLTDTQYF
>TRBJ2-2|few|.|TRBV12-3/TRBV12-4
TGTGCCAGCAGACTAGCTCGTGGAGGGGAGCTGTTTTTT
CASRLARGGELFF
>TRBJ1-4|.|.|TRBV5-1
TGCGCCAGCAGCTTCTTGCCAGGGGATTTCGGTGAAAAACTGTTTTTT
CASSFLPGDFGEKLFF
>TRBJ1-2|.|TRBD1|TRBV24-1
TGTGCCACCGGGACAGGGGGCGATGGGAACTATGGCTACACCTTC
CATGTGGDGNYGYTF
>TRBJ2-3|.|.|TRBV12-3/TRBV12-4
TGTGCCAGCAGACCGCCTGGATCGGTTGCGCAGTATTTT
CASRPPGSVAQYF